What follows are 14 T cell receptor beta chains derived from one specimen sequenced in a study of CD8 T cells in Susac syndrome. Random hexamers were used to reverse transcribe the RNA input (about 0.45 to 1 ug). TCRdb redid the calling of the immunoSEQ multiplex PCR reads with MiXCR, one entry per CDR3 protein. The sample lists roughly 130,000 distinct CDR3 sequences; 90% to 95% were seen once. Sequenced input: CD4+ T cells from PBMCs. The receptor source for this set is a human donor in good health.

The chain has TRBV24-1 and TRBJ1-4, with D unresolved. Trimming pared 6 bases from V and 6 bases from J, leaving 13 bases between. The CDR3 is 14 residues long. Germline values: CDR1 KGHDR, CDR2 SFDVKD. The CDR3 coding sequence is TGTGCCACCAGTTTCCGTGACCTTCATGAAAAACTGTTTTTT. As protein: CATSFRDLHEKLFF.

The V gene is TRBV2, the J gene TRBJ2-2, with D tentatively TRBD1 or TRBD2 (6 bases each). CDR1 and CDR2 from the germline V gene are SNHLY and FYNNEI. The CDR3 is made up of 15 amino acids. Trimming cost V 4 bases and J 1 base, with 10 bases left between them. CDR3 bases: TGTGCCAGCAGTGTAGAGGGGGGGAACACCGGGGAGCTGTTTTTT. This encodes CASSVEGGNTGELFF.

The chain carries TRBV15 and TRBJ2-2; no clear D gene. Germline CDR1 and CDR2: LNHNV and YYDKDF (reference sequence). The V and J ends lost 0 bases and 4 bases respectively, with 6 bases between them. The CDR3 length is 14 residues. CDR3 residues: CATSREGVTGELFF. CDR3 nucleotide sequence: TGTGCCACCAGCAGAGAAGGAGTCACCGGGGAGCTGTTTTTT.

The chain combines TRBV6-2 or TRBV6-3 with TRBJ2-1; D ambiguous. Per the germline V gene, CDR1 is MNHEY and CDR2 is SVGEGT. Trimming took 6 bases from V and 10 from J, leaving 16 bases between them. The CDR3 extends over 13 amino acids. CDR3 protein: CASSPFWIGEQFF. Here the CDR3 DNA reads TGTGCCAGCAGCCCTTTTTGGATCGGGGAGCAGTTCTTC.

The rearrangement uses TRBV3-1 and TRBJ2-7; a possible D gene is TRBD1 (6 bases). The CDR3 length is 13 residues. The V and J ends lost 8 bases and 1 base respectively, with 12 bases between them. Germline CDR1 is LGHDT and CDR2 is YNNKEL (reference sequence). The CDR3 DNA follows: TGTGCCAGCGCAAGTAGGGGGTCCTACGAGCAGTACTTC. It codes for CASASRGSYEQYF.

This chain links TRBV9 with TRBJ2-3, with TRBD2 matching 9 bases. Trimming cost V 7 bases and J 5 bases; bases outside gene matches: 14. This CDR3 has 16 residues. Germline-derived CDR1 and CDR2 are SGDLS and YYNGEE. CDR3 sequence: CASAQRAGGPGDTQYF. The CDR3 DNA reads as TGTGCCAGCGCCCAGAGGGCGGGAGGGCCCGGAGATACGCAGTATTTT. Based on the CDR3 plus reference TRBV9 and TRBJ2-3, the full variable domain is DSGVTQTPKHLITATGQRVTLRCSPRSGDLSVYWYQQSLDQGLQFLIQYYNGEERAKGNILERFSAQQFPDLHSELNLSSLELGDSALYFCASAQRAGGPGDTQYFGPGTRLTVL.

This chain uses TRBV29-1 with TRBJ2-6, with D unclear. V lost 3 bases to trimming and J lost 2 bases, with 5 bases between them. Germline CDR1 and CDR2: SQVTM and ANQGSEA. The CDR3 extends over 13 amino acids. The CDR3 coding sequence is TGCAGCGTTGACGGTACTGGGGCCAACGTCCTGACTTTC. Amino acid sequence: CSVDGTGANVLTF.

The chain joins TRBV20-1 to TRBJ2-4; 9 bases fit TRBD1. The CDR3 sequence is 14 residues long. Germline V CDR1 and CDR2: DFQATT, SNEGSKA (reference sequence). V was clipped by 6 bases and J by 3 bases; unmatched bases: 6. The CDR3 sequence: CSAGTGWGKNIQYF. The DNA for the CDR3 is TGCAGTGCCGGGACAGGGTGGGGCAAAAACATTCAGTACTTC.

The chain joins TRBV30 to TRBJ2-1; D is unclear. The CDR3 runs to 11 residues. Trimming left V 0 bases short and J 15 bases short, with 12 bases between. Germline V gives CDR1 GTSNPN, CDR2 SVGIG (reference sequence). The CDR3 loop is CAWSVEEPRFF. The CDR3 coding sequence is TGTGCCTGGAGTGTAGAGGAGCCGCGGTTCTTC.

This clonotype was detected only once. This rearrangement joins TRBV20-1 to TRBJ2-7, with TRBD2 identical over 8 bases. Unmatched junction bases numbered 6, after V lost 5 bases and J lost 6 bases. Germline CDR1 is DFQATT and CDR2 is SNEGSKA (reference sequence). The CDR3 extends over 12 amino acids. The CDR3 spells CSAVTSGLEQYF. Written as DNA, the CDR3 is TGCAGTGCTGTAACTAGCGGCCTCGAGCAGTACTTC.

The chain uses TRBV12-3 or TRBV12-4 and TRBJ1-4; D is unresolved. There are 13 residues in the CDR3. V was pared by 2 bases and J by 5 bases, with 6 bases between. The CDR3 region is CASSLRGNEKLFF. The CDR3 region has the DNA TGTGCCAGCAGTTTAAGAGGAAATGAAAAACTGTTTTTT.

This clonotype was recorded a few times. The V and J genes are TRBV5-4 and TRBJ2-2; 7 bases are a match to TRBD2. J lost 0 bases, V lost 1 base, and 0 bases had no gene match. Germline assignment: CDR1 SGHNT and CDR2 YYREEE (reference sequence). The CDR3 has 15 amino acids. The chain's CDR3 is CASSLSGTNTGELFF. The DNA of the CDR3 is TGTGCCAGCAGCTTGAGCGGGACGAACACCGGGGAGCTGTTTTTT.

On this clonotype: At one end the junction does not follow the germline gene, possibly because of a read error. This chain joins TRBV29-1 and TRBJ1-1, with TRBD1 identical over 10 bases. The V gene's germline CDR1 is SQVTM and CDR2 ANQGSEA. The CDR3 has 14 amino acids. The CDR3 coding sequence is TGCAGCGTCGAAGCGGGACAGGGGAGTACTGAAGCTTTCTTT. This translates into CSVEAGQGSTEAFF. Full variable domain (outside the CDR3, taken from reference TRBV29-1 and TRBJ1-1): SAVISQKPSRDICQRGTSLTIQCQVDSQVTMMFWYRQQPGQSLTLIATANQGSEATYESGFVIDKFPISRPNLTFSTLTVSNMSPEDSSIYLCSVEAGQGSTEAFFGQGTRLTVV.

The chain links TRBV12-3 or TRBV12-4 to TRBJ1-5; 7 nucleotides line up with TRBD1. V trimming: 0 bases; J trimming: 4 bases; junction bases outside the gene matches: 3. The CDR3 runs 15 residues. DNA for the CDR3: TGTGCCAGCAGTTTAGCGCGGGACAGAAATCAGCCCCAGCATTTT. This encodes CASSLARDRNQPQHF.